The rows below give T cell receptor beta chains drawn from one sample of a study of identical twins' blood T cells. TCRdb reprocessed the 5' RACE reads via MiXCR and lists one record per CDR3 protein. The sample lists 300,000 to 450,000 distinct CDR3 sequences; more than 25% were seen once. The source material was PBMCs. These receptors were collected from a woman aged 18 to 55 in good health. Each CDR3 is given with its conserved first and last residue. A D gene is named only where the DNA matches it firmly. Not all rows give a size; the values are once, few, many and, for expanded clones, a class.

j_gene,v_gene,abundance,d_gene,CDR3nt,CDR3aa
TRBJ2-3,TRBV7-2,.,.,TGTGCCAGCAGCAATGGGGTCACAGATACGCAGTATTTT,CASSNGVTDTQYF
TRBJ2-3,TRBV20-1,.,TRBD2,TGCAGTGCTACTAGCGGGGCGCCGAATACGCAGTATTTT,CSATSGAPNTQYF
TRBJ1-3,TRBV18,.,.,TGTGCCAGCTCACCACGGTTAGATTCAGGGGCGAGCTCTGGAAACACCATATATTTT,CASSPRLDSGASSGNTIYF
TRBJ2-7,TRBV5-1,.,.,TGCGCCAGCAGCGTGCTCCGGACGGGGAACGGCGAGCAGTACTTC,CASSVLRTGNGEQYF
TRBJ2-1,TRBV6-5,few,TRBD1,TGTGCCAGCAGTCTCGGACAGGGGTACAATGAGCAGTTCTTC,CASSLGQGYNEQFF
TRBJ2-2,TRBV5-6,few,.,TGTGCCAGCAGCCGCGGCCCCTCGAGCTTTTTT,CASSRGPSSFF
TRBJ1-2,TRBV29-1,few,TRBD1,TGCAGCGTTGACTCAAATCGGCAGGGGGCAGGCGGCTACACCTTC,CSVDSNRQGAGGYTF
TRBJ2-5,TRBV10-3,.,.,TGTGCCATACAAGGGGGAATCCAAGAGACCCAGTACTTC,CAIQGGIQETQYF
TRBJ2-1,TRBV5-1,.,.,TGCGCCAGCAGCCCTGATCCCTACAATGAGCAGTTCTTC,CASSPDPYNEQFF
TRBJ2-7,TRBV7-9,.,.,TGTGCCAGCACCACTGGGCGGGGAAGCTCCTACGAGCAGTACTTC,CASTTGRGSSYEQYF